A single sample is the source of the 15 T cell receptor beta chains below, sequenced in a study of blood T cell repertoires in COVID-19. Clones were read by immunoSEQ multiplex PCR, and TCRdb kept only the in-frame ones, dropping some. Of fewer than 450,000 clones detected, around 90% appear once; the ten largest clones hold 1.2%. The sample consisted of PBMCs or T cells enriched from blood (not recorded which). These receptors originate from a woman under 30 who had recovered from COVID-19.

This chain joins TRBV6-5 and TRBJ1-2; D is possibly TRBD1 (6 bases). V was shortened by 6 bases and J by 0 bases, with 11 bases between the two germline ends. CDR1 MNHEY and CDR2 SVGAGI come from the germline V gene. CDR3 length: 14 residues. CDR3 amino acids: CASRGTLTNYGYTF. The CDR3 nucleotides are TGTGCCAGCAGGGGGACACTGACTAACTATGGCTACACCTTC.

The rearrangement links TRBV27 to TRBJ2-2; 8 bases match TRBD1. The germline gives CDR1 MNHEY, CDR2 SMNVEV (reference sequence). J gave up 0 bases and V 1 base, and 1 base lay outside the gene matches. The CDR3 is 16 amino acids. The chain's CDR3 is CASSLLDRANTGELFF. The CDR3 DNA follows: TGTGCCAGCAGTTTATTGGACAGGGCGAACACCGGGGAGCTGTTTTTT.

V usage is TRBV5-4 and J usage is TRBJ2-7; D is uncertain. Germline V gene lookup returns CDR1 SGHNT and CDR2 YYREEE (reference sequence). The CDR3 covers 13 residues. V dropped 2 bases and J dropped 2 bases, with 8 bases sitting between them. The chain's CDR3 is CASSLQSAYEQYF. The CDR3 DNA follows: TGTGCCAGCAGCTTACAGTCCGCCTACGAGCAGTACTTC.

This clone has just a few counts. The chain joins TRBV7-9 to TRBJ2-7, with 8 bases matching TRBD1. Germline CDR1 and CDR2: SEHNR and FQNEAQ (reference sequence). V dropped 1 base and J dropped 3; count of bases not matched to a gene: 17. This CDR3 spans 19 amino acids. The CDR3 here is CASSLGTGQYLIRVYEQYF. The CDR3, as DNA: TGTGCCAGCAGCTTAGGGACAGGGCAATACCTCATAAGAGTCTACGAGCAGTACTTC.

The chain employs TRBV7-2 and TRBJ1-1; D remains unclear. Germline V gene data show CDR1 as SGHTA and CDR2 as FQGNSA. V was shortened by 5 bases and J by 1 base, with 17 bases between the two germline ends. The length of the CDR3 is 16 residues. CDR3 nucleotide sequence: TGTGCCAGCAGCCAAGGCCGGGGATATACGAACACTGAAGCTTTCTTT. Its translation: CASSQGRGYTNTEAFF.

The V and J genes are TRBV30 and TRBJ2-3, with D possibly being TRBD2 (5 bases). Germline V gene sequence: CDR1 GTSNPN, CDR2 SVGIG (reference sequence). V gave up 5 bases and J gave up 6 bases, with 12 bases separating them. The CDR3 totals 12 residues. The CDR3 DNA is TGTGCCTGGGGACCCCGGGGTGATACGCAGTATTTT. It is translated as CAWGPRGDTQYF.

This chain joins TRBV5-4 and TRBJ1-1, with TRBD1 as a possible D gene (6 bases). The V end was cut by 9 bases, the J end by 11 bases, with 20 bases between. From germline, CDR1 is SGHNT and CDR2 YYREEE (reference sequence). This CDR3 comprises 12 residues. The CDR3 loop reads CATGEGGQEAFF. The CDR3 DNA reads TGTGCCACGGGTGAGGGGGGGCAGGAGGCTTTCTTT.

This clone occurred once. The chain is built from TRBV7-6 and TRBJ1-1, with 10 bases fitting TRBD1. The CDR3 has 15 amino acids. CDR1 and CDR2 (germline): SGHVS, FNYEAQ. The V gene end was trimmed by 4 bases and the J gene end by 3 bases; junction bases not matched to a gene: 5. The CDR3 sequence is CASSSSGTGDTEAFF. CDR3 in DNA: TGTGCCAGCAGCTCTTCCGGGACAGGGGACACTGAAGCTTTCTTT.

The rearrangement uses TRBV7-3 and TRBJ1-3, with 9 positions matching TRBD1. Per germline, CDR1 SGHTA and CDR2 FQGTGA. After removal of 4 bases from V and 0 bases from J, the junction contained 7 bases not matched to a gene. The CDR3 sequence is 17 residues long. CDR3 region: CASSYAPTGGSGNTIYF. The CDR3 nucleotides read TGTGCCAGCAGCTACGCCCCGACAGGGGGCTCTGGAAACACCATATATTTT.

The table lists this clone with a count of one. The rearrangement joins TRBV6-2 or TRBV6-3 to TRBJ2-7, with D hard to call. CDR1 is MNHEY, CDR2 SVGEGT, per germline. V shed 4 bases and J shed 5 bases, with 12 bases lying between them. The CDR3 runs to 13 residues. CDR3 bases: TGTGCCAGCAGTTCCTATGACACGGACGAGCAGTACTTC. Amino acid sequence: CASSSYDTDEQYF.

The chain employs TRBV9 and TRBJ1-1; 8 nucleotides line up with TRBD1. The CDR3 runs 12 residues. CDR1 SGDLS and CDR2 YYNGEE come from the germline V gene. V shed 3 bases and J 6 bases; nucleotides not matched to a gene: 1. CDR3 sequence (DNA): TGTGCCAGCAGCGCGACAGGGGCTGAAGCTTTCTTT. It codes for CASSATGAEAFF.

The V and J genes are TRBV19 and TRBJ1-2; 7 nucleotides line up with TRBD1. The germline V gene encodes CDR1 LNHDA and CDR2 SQIVND (reference sequence). V lost 8 bases, J lost 1 base, and 7 bases stayed unmatched. The CDR3 totals 14 residues. CDR3 sequence (DNA): TGTGCCAGTCGTGGGCAGGGGGTTAACTATGGCTACACCTTC. Translating it yields CASRGQGVNYGYTF.

The CDR3 nucleotides read TGCAGCGTTACAGGCCAGACCTACGAGCAGTACTTC. Protein sequence: CSVTGQTYEQYF. V gene TRBV29-1 combines with J gene TRBJ2-7, with D perhaps matching TRBD1 (5 bases). CDR1 and CDR2 (germline): SQVTM, ANQGSEA. CDR3 length: 12 residues. Trimming pared 5 bases from V and 2 bases from J, leaving 10 bases between.

The V call is TRBV2, the J call TRBJ1-2; D uncertain. CDR3 length: 13 residues. CDR1 is SNHLY and CDR2 is FYNNEI in the germline V gene. The V end lost 2 bases, the J end lost 4 bases, and 8 bases lay between the germline ends. For the CDR3, the DNA is TGTGCCAGCAGTGAACACTACCTCTATGGCTACACCTTC. This gives the protein CASSEHYLYGYTF.

V is TRBV12-3 or TRBV12-4 and J is TRBJ2-7; a possible D gene is TRBD2 (7 bases). The CDR3 covers 13 residues. V gave up 4 bases and J gave up 6 bases, with 13 bases separating them. The CDR3 sequence: CASSSTGGGEQYF. For the CDR3, the DNA is TGTGCCAGCAGTTCCACGGGGGGCGGCGAGCAGTACTTC.